This TCR beta chain was profiled in a study of blood T cell repertoires in COVID-19. Recovery meant two consecutive negative NP/OP PCR tests, professional clearance, or resolved symptoms. CDR3 size: 13 residues. Germline CDR1 and CDR2: MNHNY and SVGAGI (reference sequence). Trimming took 6 bases from V and 1 from J; bases not matched to a gene: 3. Method: immunoSEQ multiplex PCR; TCRdb's copy keeps in-frame clones and lacks some. There are 200,000 to 300,000 clones in the sample; roughly 90% occur only once, and over 4% lies in the top ten. Sequenced input: PBMCs or T cells enriched from blood (not recorded which). The chain combines TRBV6-6 with TRBJ2-7; 7 bases agree with TRBD1. The source is a woman aged 30 to 39 who had recovered from COVID-19. The CDR3 DNA follows: TGTGCCAGCAGGCAGGACAGGTCCTACGAGCAGTACTTC. It specifies CASRQDRSYEQYF.